These 30 T cell receptor beta chains originate from one sample sequenced in a study of blood T cell repertoires in COVID-19. Repertoires were generated with immunoSEQ multiplex PCR, while TCRdb's copy carries only in-frame clones and drops some. The sample consists of about 59,000 clones, roughly 90% of them appearing once. Sequencing input: peripheral blood. The receptors shown here come from an elderly man with acute or convalescent COVID-19.

The rearrangement joins TRBV12-3 or TRBV12-4 to TRBJ2-3; the match to TRBD1 covers 8 bases. J gave up 6 bases and V 6 bases, and 5 bases lay outside the gene matches. The CDR3 spans 13 residues. The CDR3 sequence is CASRPDRVDTQYF. CDR3 sequence (DNA): TGTGCCAGCAGACCGGACAGGGTGGATACGCAGTATTTT.

The genes are TRBV11-2 and TRBJ2-3, with D hard to call. The CDR3 runs 12 residues. Germline V gene lookup returns CDR1 SGHAT and CDR2 FQNNGV. Trimming removed 3 bases at V and 5 bases at J, with 6 bases between. CDR3 coding DNA: TGTGCCAGCAGCTTGTTCGGAGATACGCAGTATTTT. Amino acid sequence: CASSLFGDTQYF.

There are a few counts of this clone. This chain links TRBV28 with TRBJ1-1, with D hard to call. Germline CDR1 is MDHEN and CDR2 is SYDVKM. The CDR3 runs 14 residues. V lost 7 bases and J 2 bases, leaving 14 bases between the germline ends. CDR3 sequence: CASISEGKNTEAFF. The CDR3, as DNA: TGTGCCAGCATCTCGGAGGGCAAAAACACTGAAGCTTTCTTT.

The chain links TRBV19 to TRBJ1-5; D not certain. CDR3 size: 14 residues. V was pared by 5 bases and J by 5 bases, with 13 bases between. CDR1 LNHDA and CDR2 SQIVND come from the germline V gene (reference sequence). Here the CDR3 DNA reads TGTGCCAGTAGTCCCCCCGAGCCATATCAGCCCCAGCATTTT. It yields the protein CASSPPEPYQPQHF.

This sequence joins TRBV5-4 and TRBJ1-6; weak D call: TRBD1 (6 bases). The CDR3 is made up of 15 amino acids. CDR1 and CDR2 from the germline V gene are SGHNT and YYREEE (reference sequence). V lost 0 bases and J lost 7, with 11 bases in between. CDR3 nucleotides: TGTGCCAGCAGCTTGGGTAGGCAGGGGAATTCACCCCTCCACTTT. Protein: CASSLGRQGNSPLHF.

The chain employs TRBV19 and TRBJ2-7; D may be TRBD1 (5 bases). This CDR3 spans 13 amino acids. Germline values: CDR1 LNHDA, CDR2 SQIVND (reference sequence). V lost 4 bases to trimming and J lost 0 bases, with 7 bases between them. The CDR3 bases are TGTGCCAGTAGTACGACAGCCTCCTACGAGCAGTACTTC. Translated, it gives CASSTTASYEQYF. Full variable domain (outside the CDR3, taken from reference TRBV19 and TRBJ2-7): DGGITQSPKYLFRKEGQNVTLSCEQNLNHDAMYWYRQDPGQGLRLIYYSQIVNDFQKGDIAEGYSVSREKKESFPLTVTSAQKNPTAFYLCASSTTASYEQYFGPGTRLTVT.

V is TRBV15 and J is TRBJ2-3; TRBD2 matches at 7 bases. After removal of 0 bases from V and 5 bases from J, the junction contained 5 bases not matched to a gene. Per germline, CDR1 LNHNV and CDR2 YYDKDF (reference sequence). The CDR3 is made up of 15 amino acids. CDR3 DNA: TGTGCCACCAGCAGAGAAGCGGGGATGCAAGATACGCAGTATTTT. Residues: CATSREAGMQDTQYF.

The rearrangement links TRBV10-3 to TRBJ1-1, with D hard to call. This CDR3 region has 14 residues. V dropped 2 bases and J dropped 4 bases, with 11 bases sitting between them. Germline CDR1 reads ENHRY; CDR2 reads SYGVKD. The DNA of the CDR3 is TGTGCCATCAGTGAGGGGCTTACGAGCACTGAAGCTTTCTTT. It specifies CAISEGLTSTEAFF.

The V gene is TRBV30, the J gene TRBJ2-7; no clear D. CDR1 GTSNPN and CDR2 SVGIG come from the germline V gene (reference sequence). V shed 2 bases and J shed 4 bases, with 15 bases lying between them. This CDR3 has 14 residues. Here the CDR3 DNA reads TGTGCCTGGAGTTATAACGTAGAACCATACGAGCAGTACTTC. Translating it yields CAWSYNVEPYEQYF.

The chain has TRBV4-2 and TRBJ2-3, with D perhaps matching TRBD1 (7 bases). Germline V gene sequence: CDR1 LGHNA, CDR2 YNFKEQ. V was shortened by 0 bases and J by 6 bases, with 13 bases between the two germline ends. The CDR3 runs to 15 residues. The CDR3 bases are TGTGCCAGCAGCCAAGATCTGCAGGGGGGCGATACGCAGTATTTT. As protein: CASSQDLQGGDTQYF.

V and J are TRBV12-3 or TRBV12-4 and TRBJ2-1; D not certain. The CDR3 has 11 amino acids. Trimming took off 5 bases at V and 10 bases at J, with 9 bases between the two ends. The CDR3 region is CASSLLEEQFF. The CDR3 bases are TGTGCCAGCAGTCTGCTAGAGGAGCAGTTCTTC.

V usage is TRBV2 and J usage is TRBJ2-1; 9 bases map to TRBD2. CDR3 length: 12 residues. Germline-derived CDR1 and CDR2 are SNHLY and FYNNEI. With 4 bases clipped from V and 10 bases from J, the junction kept 2 bases outside the gene matches. CDR3 protein: CASSGTSGEQFF. DNA of the CDR3: TGTGCCAGCAGTGGTACTAGCGGGGAGCAGTTCTTC. The full variable domain, in which reference TRBV2 and TRBJ2-1 provide the parts outside the CDR3, is EPEVTQTPSHQVTQMGQEVILRCVPISNHLYFYWYRQILGQKVEFLVSFYNNEISEKSEIFDDQFSVERPDGSNFTLKIRSTKLEDSAMYFCASSGTSGEQFFGPGTRLTVL.

J is TRBJ2-1 and V is TRBV7-6; 9 nucleotides match TRBD1. CDR3 length: 15 residues. V lost 5 bases and J lost 5; bases outside the gene matches: 7. Germline lookup yields CDR1 SGHVS and CDR2 FNYEAQ. CDR3 sequence: CASSRMDRGNNEQFF. The DNA for the CDR3 is TGTGCCAGCAGCCGGATGGACAGGGGAAACAATGAGCAGTTCTTC.

This chain uses TRBV19 with TRBJ2-5; D may be TRBD1 (6 bases). Germline V gives CDR1 LNHDA, CDR2 SQIVND (reference sequence). This CDR3 comprises 14 residues. The V end lost 7 bases, the J end lost 4 bases, and 16 bases lay between the germline ends. The CDR3 here is CASMGKTGLETQYF. CDR3 DNA sequence: TGTGCCAGTATGGGGAAGACAGGTCTAGAGACCCAGTACTTC.

V gene TRBV5-1 combines with J gene TRBJ1-1; no definite D call. Trimming pared 3 bases from V and 7 bases from J, leaving 16 bases between. The CDR3 loop spans 14 amino acids. Germline CDR1 SGHRS, CDR2 YFSETQ. CDR3 protein: CASSYMNRELEAFF. DNA for the CDR3: TGCGCCAGCAGCTACATGAACCGGGAGCTTGAAGCTTTCTTT.

The chain carries TRBV10-3 and TRBJ2-7; TRBD1 might be the D (6 bases). In germline, CDR1 is ENHRY, CDR2 SYGVKD. The germline V and J ends were trimmed by 6 bases and 5 bases, with 17 bases remaining between them. This CDR3 is built from 14 residues. CDR3 loop: CAISWDIQSDEQYF. Written as DNA, the CDR3 is TGTGCCATCAGCTGGGACATCCAATCTGACGAGCAGTACTTC.

The chain couples TRBV14 to TRBJ2-3; 9 positions agree with TRBD2. Germline CDR1 SGHDN, CDR2 FVKESK. There are 16 residues in the CDR3. V trimming: 4 bases; J trimming: 6 bases; junction bases outside the gene matches: 11. The chain's CDR3 is CASSPSSSGGWDTQYF. CDR3 bases: TGTGCCAGCAGCCCCTCCAGTAGCGGGGGTTGGGATACGCAGTATTTT.

The rearrangement joins TRBV6-5 to TRBJ2-5, with TRBD1 matching 8 bases. The J segment lost 5 bases and the V segment lost 6 bases, leaving 11 bases of the junction unmatched. CDR3 size: 15 residues. Germline V gives CDR1 MNHEY, CDR2 SVGAGI. Here the CDR3 DNA reads TGTGCCAGCAGACCGGACAGGGCCACAAGTGAGACCCAGTACTTC. Protein product: CASRPDRATSETQYF.

This clone was detected only once. This chain connects TRBV6-6 to TRBJ2-5; a possible D gene is TRBD1 (6 bases). The CDR3 length is 15 residues. In germline, CDR1 is MNHNY, CDR2 SVGAGI (reference sequence). Trimming left V 2 bases short and J 4 bases short, with 14 bases between. DNA of the CDR3: TGTGCCAGCAGTTACATCCAGGGGAGTTCAGAGACCCAGTACTTC. Protein: CASSYIQGSSETQYF.

The gene calls are TRBV6-6 and TRBJ1-4; D possibly corresponds to TRBD1 (5 bases). Germline CDR1 MNHNY, CDR2 SVGAGI (reference sequence). This CDR3 comprises 11 residues. Trimming stripped 10 bases from V and 8 bases from J, with 11 bases between. CDR3 sequence reads: CATWTREKLFF. CDR3 coding DNA: TGTGCCACCTGGACACGGGAAAAACTGTTTTTT.

This chain joins TRBV6-5 and TRBJ1-1; D may be TRBD1 (6 bases). The V end was cut by 8 bases, the J end by 6 bases, with 22 bases between. Germline-derived CDR1 and CDR2 are MNHEY and SVGAGI. There are 15 residues in the CDR3. CDR3 sequence: CASQGRGGGRSEAFF. In nucleotides, the CDR3 is TGTGCCAGCCAAGGCCGGGGGGGCGGAAGGTCTGAAGCTTTCTTT.

The rearrangement links TRBV6-2 or TRBV6-3 to TRBJ2-3; 8 bases fit TRBD2. This CDR3 region has 15 residues. The V gene's germline CDR1 is MNHEY and CDR2 SVGEGT. The V and J ends lost 6 bases and 3 bases, in that order; junction bases with no gene match: 8. CDR3 region: CASSVRSGGTDTQYF. CDR3 in DNA: TGTGCCAGCAGCGTTAGGAGCGGGGGAACAGATACGCAGTATTTT.

V is TRBV24-1 and J is TRBJ2-6; perhaps TRBD1 as D (5 bases). V dropped 1 base and J dropped 2 bases, with 11 bases sitting between them. CDR1 is KGHDR and CDR2 is SFDVKD in the germline V gene. The CDR3 has 17 amino acids. The CDR3 is CATSDFGLGAGANVLTF. CDR3 DNA sequence: TGTGCCACCAGTGATTTCGGATTAGGGGCTGGGGCCAACGTCCTGACTTTC.

The V gene is TRBV25-1, the J gene TRBJ2-6; D remains ambiguous. The CDR3 spans 14 residues. Germline V gene lookup returns CDR1 MGHDK and CDR2 SYGVNS. V was trimmed by 7 bases and J by 0 bases, leaving 7 bases between them. CDR3 in amino acids: CASIPSSGANVLTF. In nucleotides, the CDR3 is TGTGCCAGCATCCCGAGCTCTGGGGCCAACGTCCTGACTTTC.

This sequence joins TRBV5-1 and TRBJ1-3, with no clear D. The CDR3 consists of 15 residues. Trimming cost V 4 bases and J 0 bases, with 11 bases left between them. From germline, CDR1 is SGHRS and CDR2 YFSETQ. CDR3 sequence (DNA): TGCGCCAGCAGCCCGGGAGAAACCTCTGGAAACACCATATATTTT. Translated: CASSPGETSGNTIYF.

The rearrangement uses TRBV19 and TRBJ1-5; the D gene is possibly TRBD1 (6 bases). The V end was cut by 0 bases, the J end by 0 bases, with 18 bases between. Germline V gene lookup returns CDR1 LNHDA and CDR2 SQIVND (reference sequence). The CDR3 contains 19 residues. The CDR3 loop is CASSIDKAGAVYSNQPQHF. The CDR3 bases are TGTGCCAGTAGTATAGATAAGGCAGGGGCGGTCTATAGCAATCAGCCCCAGCATTTT.

The chain carries TRBV27 and TRBJ1-2; TRBD1 might be the D (6 bases). The germline V and J ends were trimmed by 4 bases and 6 bases, with 15 bases remaining between them. Germline-derived CDR1 and CDR2 are MNHEY and SMNVEV (reference sequence). CDR3 length equals 14 residues. Written as DNA, the CDR3 is TGTGCCAGCAGTTCCTTAACAGGGATCGATGGCTACACCTTC. Its translation: CASSSLTGIDGYTF.

The CDR3 region has the DNA TGTGCCAGCAGCTTAGCAAGCGGCTCTGGGGCCAACGTCCTGACTTTC. This sequence encodes CASSLASGSGANVLTF. V is TRBV11-2 and J is TRBJ2-6; TRBD2 might be the D (5 bases). The ends were cut back, 1 base at V and 0 bases at J, with 7 bases in the middle. This CDR3 comprises 16 residues. Germline V gene lookup returns CDR1 SGHAT and CDR2 FQNNGV.

The chain recombines TRBV3-1 (or the pseudogene TRBV3-2) with TRBJ2-5; D perhaps matches TRBD1 (5 bases). Germline lookup yields CDR1 LGHDT and CDR2 YNNKEL (reference sequence). Trimming shortened V by 0 bases and J by 4 bases, and 15 bases separated the two germline ends. The length of the CDR3 is 16 residues. CDR3 nucleotide sequence: TGTGCCAGCAGCCAAGATCTTGGGGCCTGGGGAGAGACCCAGTACTTC. This sequence encodes CASSQDLGAWGETQYF.

The chain combines TRBV6-5 with TRBJ2-5; D is perhaps TRBD1 (6 bases). This CDR3 region has 13 residues. Germline loops: CDR1 MNHEY, CDR2 SVGAGI. The V end lost 4 bases, the J end lost 8 bases, and 14 bases lay between the germline ends. The chain's CDR3 is CASSSPGHTTQYF. DNA for the CDR3: TGTGCCAGCAGTTCACCGGGACATACCACCCAGTACTTC.